The subject of this entry is one T cell receptor (beta chain). Its matching antigen is unknown. The CDR3 loop spans 16 amino acids. CDR1 LNHNV and CDR2 YYDKDF come from the germline V gene (reference sequence). Trimming stripped 0 bases from V and 0 bases from J, with 12 bases between. The data were taken from a study of response to subunit inactivated influenza vaccine. Study-level findings and limits: Authors suggested each seasonal influenza vaccination recruits few new T cells.

Each CDR3 protein gets one entry after TCRdb re-called the RT-PCR reads with MiXCR. Seen here are under 800,000 distinct CDR3 sequences, around 13% observed once, and the top ten hold approximately 6.5%. The specimen comprised PBMCs from blood, sampled around 14 days before vaccination. The V and J genes are TRBV15 and TRBJ2-7, with D possibly matching TRBD2 (7 bases). This clonotype was obtained from a man between 50 and 59 years old who received an inactivated influenza vaccine. CDR3 sequence: CATSRDRGGHSYEQYF. In DNA form, the CDR3 reads TGTGCCACCAGCAGAGATCGCGGGGGACACTCCTACGAGCAGTACTTC.